This entry is about one T cell receptor beta chain. Antigen specificity is unknown. This entry belongs to a study of shared clonotypes between healthy human individuals. Study overall: A couple of women and a few men aged 18 to 49 served as donors. Findings and caveats of the study: Genetic and exposure-history diversity was limited by the small donor number.

The CDR3 spans 15 residues. V was clipped by 5 bases and J by 4 bases, with 18 bases between them. Germline V gives CDR1 SGHAT, CDR2 FQNNGV. Template amounts of 250 to 350 ng DNA, about 30,000 T cell genomes, were employed in unsorted PBMC replicate PCRs. This table comes from immunoSEQ multiplex PCR, and its TCRdb copy is limited to in-frame clones, with some not included. The sample includes some 490,000 clones, around 73% of them seen just once. This receptor was obtained from a woman in her forties in good health. Some clones in this sample may be carry-over from other donors' samples. The chain links TRBV11-2 to TRBJ2-7; possible D gene TRBD2, 6 bases. The sample comprised PBMCs. CDR3 sequence: CASSRVGGAYYEQYF. As DNA, the CDR3 is TGTGCCAGCAGCCGCGTAGGAGGGGCGTATTACGAGCAGTACTTC.